This T cell receptor beta chain appears in the sequencing data of a study of CD8 T cells in Susac syndrome. Healthy donors served as the controls. They were matched for age and sex. Random hexamers were used to reverse transcribe 0.5 to 1 ug of RNA. Across 54 Vbeta and 13 Jbeta, immunoSEQ multiplex PCR amplified TCR beta CDR3. Each CDR3 protein gets one entry after TCRdb re-called the immunoSEQ multiplex PCR reads with MiXCR. The table lists around 140,000 distinct CDR3 sequences, 94% of them singletons. The germline CDR1 and CDR2 sequences are PRHDT and FYEKMQ (reference sequence). This CDR3 is built from 14 residues. Trimming left V 0 bases short and J 3 bases short, with 6 bases between.

The clonotype was recovered from a human donor in good health. Sequencing was done on a sample of CD4+ T cells from PBMCs. The chain has TRBV13 and TRBJ1-5; D remains unclear. The CDR3 spells CASSLGFINQPQHF. The DNA for the CDR3 is TGTGCCAGCAGCTTAGGGTTCATCAATCAGCCCCAGCATTTT.